A single sample gave rise to the 7 T cell receptor beta chains below, sequenced in a study of human T cells and chemical hapten exposure. Time point in this sample: patch test 1, 2 weeks after DPC sensitization. Indicated treatment: therapeutic diphenylcyclopropenone sensitization with weekly scalp DPC. TCRdb re-derived calls from the RACE reads in MiXCR, one entry per CDR3 protein. Of about 380,000 distinct CDR3 sequences listed, about 4.4% are singletons. The specimen comprised whole blood, sampled in connection with sensitization to the hapten diphenylcyclopropenone (DPC). The receptors originated from a woman aged 45 to 65 with alopecia areata. Some clones in this sample may be carry-over from other donors' samples.

This clonotype was picked up a small number of times. This sequence joins TRBV12-3 or TRBV12-4 and TRBJ2-3; 9 bases line up with TRBD2. After removal of 1 base from V and 4 bases from J, the junction contained 12 bases not matched to a gene. The CDR3 is 18 amino acids. The CDR3 sequence is CASSLVAGGPSVADTQYF. The CDR3 bases are TGTGCCAGCAGTTTAGTGGCGGGAGGGCCCTCAGTAGCAGATACGCAGTATTTT.

This clonotype occurred many times. The rearrangement uses TRBV7-2 and TRBJ1-6; the D is unclear. The length of the CDR3 is 14 residues. V was shortened by 4 bases and J by 11 bases, with 15 bases between the two germline ends. Germline V gene lookup returns CDR1 SGHTA and CDR2 FQGNSA. The CDR3: CASSSTPGSAPLHF. The CDR3 nucleotides are TGTGCCAGCAGCTCTACTCCGGGGTCGGCACCCCTCCACTTT.

This clonotype was observed at least ten times. The rearrangement joins TRBV29-1 to TRBJ2-1; D gene uncertain. CDR3 length: 16 amino acids. Trimming removed 4 bases from V and 5 bases from J, with 21 bases in between. In germline, CDR1 is SQVTM, CDR2 ANQGSEA. The CDR3 DNA reads TGCAGCGTTGTCAGCGCGTCCTCTTCCCAGAACAATGAGCAGTTCTTC. It specifies CSVVSASSSQNNEQFF.

V gene TRBV13 combines with J gene TRBJ1-2; tentatively, D is TRBD1 (5 bases). CDR1 and CDR2 (germline): PRHDT, FYEKMQ (reference sequence). The CDR3 length is 13 residues. V lost 6 bases, J lost 8 bases, and 16 bases lay in between. The CDR3: CASRSRLGLGYTF. The CDR3 nucleotides read TGTGCCAGCAGGTCTAGACTGGGGCTCGGCTACACCTTC.

The chain couples TRBV7-8 to TRBJ2-7; TRBD1 or TRBD2 may be the D gene (5 bases each). This CDR3 is 16 amino acids long. V lost 6 bases and J lost 3, with 21 bases in between. The V gene's germline CDR1 is SGHVS and CDR2 FQNEAQ. CDR3 sequence (DNA): TGTGCCAGCAGGAGGGGACGGGCAGGGACCCTCTACGAGCAGTACTTC. Translation: CASRRGRAGTLYEQYF.

The chain is built from TRBV19 and TRBJ2-3; 11 bases are a match to TRBD2. CDR3 size: 17 residues. CDR1 and CDR2 (germline): LNHDA, SQIVND (reference sequence). V was pared by 7 bases and J by 5 bases, with 14 bases of the junction left unmatched. This CDR3 reads CASTPEASGGPLDTQYF. The DNA of the CDR3 is TGTGCCAGTACCCCGGAGGCTAGCGGGGGGCCTCTAGATACGCAGTATTTT.

This clonotype was seen repeatedly, ten times or more. The rearrangement joins TRBV20-1 to TRBJ2-7, with D possibly TRBD1 on 6 matching bases. V shed 5 bases and J shed 2 bases, with 10 bases lying between them. The CDR3 loop spans 12 amino acids. Germline CDR1 DFQATT, CDR2 SNEGSKA (reference sequence). CDR3 coding DNA: TGCAGTGCTGGGGGCCGGGCCTACGAGCAGTACTTC. Protein product: CSAGGRAYEQYF.